This T cell receptor (beta chain) is from a study of long-term antiretroviral therapy in people with HIV (dated 2022 in TCRdb). Regarding the complete study: The earliest samples were collected approximately a decade before the 2015 WHO recommendation for immediate ART, a period when ART was typically delayed until CD4 counts fell. The cohort contributed about 180 cryopreserved PBMC samples from fewer than 35 adults with confirmed HIV infection, collected serially over a mean of approximately six years (range 1-12). Test extractions of a monoclonal T-cell line alongside some 36 polyclonal samples showed no cross-contamination during QIAcube processing. A retrospective serial study tested whether changes in peripheral blood TRB repertoire composition and diversity were associated with ART initiation and durable HIV suppression. Of the approximately 30 participants with HIV, approximately twelve were female. Findings and caveats that apply to the study as a whole: The repertoire was dominated across all time points by expanded TRB clones identified before ART initiation, although this dominance was seen to fluctuate and to decrease in many PLHIV after ART. The samples span the years 2004 to 2017, and the ART regimens used at that time may not be as effective as current regimens. CDR3 length ranges in HIV repertoires were narrower than in controls, and network structure suggested an antigen-experienced repertoire with only a slight naive shift after ART. Because pre-ART samples had limited cell numbers, unsorted PBMC were profiled rather than sorted CD4+ and CD8+ T cells. No data were available on ART adherence, viral resistance or therapy changes, limiting inferences about post-ART repertoire changes. Because PBMC availability was limited, only the TCR beta chain was sequenced, with no alpha chain pairing. Starting ART was linked to a significant rise in TRB diversity, yet even with long-term ART the diversity remained significantly lower than in transplant donor controls.

The immunoSEQ hsTCRB v3.0 assay was used at survey level resolution for TRB variable region sequencing. The target sequencing depth for TRB was about 40,000-55,000 T-cell genomes per sample. Pooled TRB libraries were sequenced on an Illumina MiSeq with a v3 150-cycle kit. The original pipeline was this. Repertoire analysis ran in R within a reproducible Nextflow workflow covering QC, data transformation and analysis. LymphoSeq2, an R package for exploring AIRR-Seq data, was used to implement custom analyses. Several samples that yielded fewer than 5000 total TRB sequences were excluded, so that more than 150 HIV repertoires were analyzed. Among the approximately 180 retained HIV repertoires, about 59 were collected before ART initiation and 120 to 140 were collected after ART initiation. Repertoires were downsampled to 5000 TRB nucleotide sequences, with summary statistics averaged over 100 downsampling iterations. TRB sequences were retained for analysis only if CDR3 regions of at least seven amino acids were present. A Shannon entropy-derived clonality score and the Gini coefficient were used to measure diversity. In repertoire networks, the top 5000 CDR3 amino acid sequences were linked whenever an edit distance of one separated two sequences. For TRB CDR3 amino acid sequences, GLIPH2 was used to predict antigen specificity groups and MHC restriction. CDR3 amino acid sequences were matched against VDJdb and McPAS-TCR to flag known CMV, EBV, HIV or tissue antigen associations. Pre-ART, post-ART and control groups were compared with Wilcoxon signed-rank tests and Holm-Bonferroni correction. TCRdb mirrors the immuneACCESS table, restricted to in-frame sequences. Some clones are absent from its copies; in checked studies, under half trace to an unresolved V gene, and the reason for the others is unknown. The V and J calls and clone size were taken over from that table, and D and trimming were inferred from the DNA. Counted in this sample were about 28,000 clones; roughly 90% of them appeared once. Of the sample, roughly 4% falls within the top ten clones.

This clone was picked up a small number of times. Its cognate antigen has yet to be identified. Base qualities are missing; no much larger clone stands one base away. Participants were included only if at least one PBMC sample before ART initiation and at least two post-ART samples were available. Treatment was received in the United States of America by all participants with HIV. Cryopreserved samples of about 0.9-11 million PBMC were thawed and washed before DNA extraction. At the time of the earliest PBMC sample, participants with HIV were aged between about 20 and 54 years. PBMC samples were contributed by each participant from 1-4 timepoints before ART initiation and 2-8 timepoints after ART initiation, with a median of 7 samples. For every participant, serial HIV viral load, CD4+ T-cell count, ART history and demographic data were obtained. Genomic DNA was extracted from unsorted PBMC with a Qiagen kit on a QIAcube, with processing performed in batches of 12 samples.

This receptor was identified in a woman between 18 and 30 years old with HIV. Sequencing used unsorted PBMCs, obtained 0.5 years after starting antiretroviral therapy.

The nucleotide sequence is given as TGTGCCAGCAGTGAATCTAGCGGGAGTCTAGATACGCAGTATTTT. This sequence encodes CASSESSGSLDTQYF. This receptor chain uses TRBV6-4 and TRBJ2-3, with TRBD2 matching 10 junction bases. The germline V gene encodes CDR1 MRHNA and CDR2 SNTAGT. Germline trimming amounts to 3 bases on V and 5 bases on J, with 5 as the count of junction bases outside the gene matches. The CDR3 numbers 15 residues from cysteine through phenylalanine. The read is trimmed to its CDR3 DNA, 45 bases read in frame from base 1.